The 11 T cell receptor beta chains listed next were all sequenced from one sample in a study of Ad26.COV2.S vaccination and SARS-CoV-2 variants. Treatment meaning: 19 received Ad26.COV2.S at low or high dose, single or two shots; about five received placebo; per-sample allocation not given. Day 63 after the first injection of vaccine or placebo was the sampling time. Clones were read by immunoSEQ multiplex PCR, and TCRdb kept only the in-frame ones, dropping some. The sample carries 200,000 to 300,000 clones, around 89% recorded once. Here the sequenced sample was peripheral blood, taken in a trial of Ad26.COV2.S vaccine versus placebo. Source of these receptors: a person between 18 and 65 years old who received the Ad26.COV2.S COVID-19 vaccine or a placebo.

This chain connects TRBV21-1 to TRBJ2-7; TRBD2 is the table's D call and was not checked against the DNA. TRBV21-1 is listed as a pseudogene. This CDR3 is built from 14 residues. The CDR3 loop is CASSGEGGIDEQYF. CDR3 sequence (DNA): TGTGCCAGCAGCGGTGAGGGAGGGATCGACGAGCAGTACTTC.

This sequence joins TRBV18 and TRBJ1-4; D uncertain. The germline CDR1 and CDR2 sequences are KGHSH and LQKENI. Trimming left V 2 bases short and J 0 bases short, with 13 bases between. The CDR3 runs 17 residues. The CDR3 sequence: CASSPMEIGATNEKLFF. The DNA of the CDR3 is TGTGCCAGCTCACCAATGGAGATTGGGGCAACTAATGAAAAACTGTTTTTT.

The chain joins TRBV28 to TRBJ1-6; D gene unclear. Germline values: CDR1 MDHEN, CDR2 SYDVKM. CDR3 length equals 14 residues. The ends were cut back, 3 bases at V and 6 bases at J, with 9 bases in the middle. The CDR3 region is CASSFAAINSPLHF. The CDR3 DNA reads as TGTGCCAGCAGTTTCGCGGCAATTAATTCACCCCTCCACTTT.

This clone came up a few times. The gene calls are TRBV28 and TRBJ1-3; D is unclear. Trimming cost V 3 bases and J 4 bases, with 10 bases left between them. Germline values: CDR1 MDHEN, CDR2 SYDVKM. This CDR3 region has 14 residues. DNA for the CDR3: TGTGCCAGCAGTTTCTCGGAGGGAGGAAACACCATATATTTT. This sequence encodes CASSFSEGGNTIYF.

The genes are TRBV7-2 and TRBJ2-2, with 9 bases lining up with TRBD2. This CDR3 spans 15 amino acids. Trimming took 4 bases from V and 2 from J; bases not matched to a gene: 2. The germline V gene encodes CDR1 SGHTA and CDR2 FQGNSA. CDR3 protein: CASSWTSANTGELFF. The CDR3 DNA follows: TGTGCCAGCAGCTGGACTAGCGCAAACACCGGGGAGCTGTTTTTT.

V and J are TRBV10-3 and TRBJ2-1; 7 positions agree with TRBD2. The CDR3 totals 14 residues. Germline trimming cut 10 bases from V and 8 bases from J; bases unmatched to any gene: 14. The V gene's germline CDR1 is ENHRY and CDR2 SYGVKD. The CDR3 spells CATLGTNLPDEQFF. For the CDR3, the DNA is TGTGCCACCCTAGGGACTAACCTGCCCGATGAGCAGTTCTTC.

V gene TRBV4-3 combines with J gene TRBJ1-6; D may be TRBD1 (6 bases). This CDR3 is 14 amino acids long. The germline V gene has CDR1 LGHNA and CDR2 YSLEER. Trimming took off 0 bases at V and 9 bases at J, with 9 bases between the two ends. CDR3 loop: CASSQEGTSSPLHF. CDR3 coding DNA: TGCGCCAGCAGCCAAGAGGGGACAAGTTCACCCCTCCACTTT.

V usage is TRBV4-1 and J usage is TRBJ2-1; D unclear. This CDR3 has 17 residues. Between the trimmed V and J ends, which lost 2 bases and 7 bases, there was a span of 21 bases. The germline V gene encodes CDR1 MGHRA and CDR2 YSYEKL. The CDR3 DNA reads as TGCGCCAGCAGCCAAACCGGGTCCAAACTTCTTCGGAATGAGCAGTTCTTC. Translation gives CASSQTGSKLLRNEQFF.

The chain's CDR3 is CASSYSGAYTEAFF. In DNA, the CDR3 is TGTGCCAGCAGTTACTCGGGGGCTTACACTGAAGCTTTCTTT. The gene calls are TRBV6-5 and TRBJ1-1; a possible D gene is TRBD1 (6 bases). The CDR3 length is 14 residues. V was trimmed by 0 bases and J by 3 bases, leaving 8 bases between them. Germline values: CDR1 MNHEY, CDR2 SVGAGI.

The chain combines TRBV5-8 with TRBJ2-7; D remains unclear. CDR1 and CDR2 from the germline V gene are SGHTS and YDEGEE. V lost 1 base, J lost 7 bases, and 15 bases lay in between. The CDR3 has 14 amino acids. This chain's CDR3 is CASSLTRTRYEQYF. CDR3 coding DNA: TGTGCCAGCAGCTTGACGCGGACCCGGTATGAGCAGTACTTC.

This sequence joins TRBV11-2 and TRBJ2-5; no firm D call. Germline V gives CDR1 SGHAT, CDR2 FQNNGV. V was pared by 1 base and J by 4 bases, with 7 bases between. This CDR3 contains 13 residues. CDR3 sequence (DNA): TGTGCCAGCAGCTTAGTCTACGGAGAGACCCAGTACTTC. Protein product: CASSLVYGETQYF.